The clone carrying this T cell receptor beta chain was detected once. Germline V lookup: CDR1 SNHLY, CDR2 FYNNEI. Trimming shortened V by 5 bases and J by 10 bases, and 14 bases separated the two germline ends. The CDR3 contains 12 residues. The method was immunoSEQ multiplex PCR; TCRdb's version includes in-frame clones alone and lacks a portion of them. Of roughly 170,000 clones detected, 88% appear once; the ten largest clones hold 4.9%. This sample is drawn from a study of control samples from healthy donors and cancer patients. Sequencing was performed on blood. V usage is TRBV2 and J usage is TRBJ1-1; no reliable D call. This TCR came from a woman in her 30s in good health. The CDR3 loop is CASSPPTWGAFF. In nucleotides, the CDR3 is TGTGCCAGCAGTCCTCCGACCTGGGGAGCTTTCTTT.